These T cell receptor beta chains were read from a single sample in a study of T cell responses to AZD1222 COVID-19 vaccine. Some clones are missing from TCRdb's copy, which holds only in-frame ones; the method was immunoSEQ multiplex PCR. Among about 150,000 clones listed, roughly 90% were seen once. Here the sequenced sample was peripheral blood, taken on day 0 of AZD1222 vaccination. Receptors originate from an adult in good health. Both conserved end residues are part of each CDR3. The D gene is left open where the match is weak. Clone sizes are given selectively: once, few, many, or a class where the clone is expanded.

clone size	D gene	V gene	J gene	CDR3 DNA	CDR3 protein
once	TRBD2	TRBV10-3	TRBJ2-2	TGTGCCATCAGCGACCCGGGGGGATACACCGGGGAGCTGTTTTTT	CAISDPGGYTGELFF
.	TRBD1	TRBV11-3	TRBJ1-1	TGTGCCAGCAGCTTCGACAGGGGCGCCAGAAACACTGAAGCTTTCTTT	CASSFDRGARNTEAFF
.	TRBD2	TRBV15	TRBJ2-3	TGTGCCACCAGCAGAGTCGGGGAGTATGAAGCGGGAGGGCCAGGAGATACGCAGTATTTT	CATSRVGEYEAGGPGDTQYF
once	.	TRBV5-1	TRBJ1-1	TGCGCCAGCAGCACCGCCGCGGCGAACACTGAAGCTTTCTTT	CASSTAAANTEAFF
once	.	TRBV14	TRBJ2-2	TGTGCCAGCAGCCAATTAGGACACACCGGGGAGCTGTTTTTT	CASSQLGHTGELFF
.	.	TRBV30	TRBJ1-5	TGTGCCTGGAGGGGGGCTCTCTCCAATCAGCCCCAGCATTTT	CAWRGALSNQPQHF
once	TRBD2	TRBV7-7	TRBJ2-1	TGTGCTAGCAGCTTAGATAGCGGGCTCTACAATGAGCAGTTCTTC	CASSLDSGLYNEQFF
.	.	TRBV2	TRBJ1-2	TGTGCCAGCAGTTCGGACGGGATTAGGGGCTATGGCTACACCTTC	CASSSDGIRGYGYTF
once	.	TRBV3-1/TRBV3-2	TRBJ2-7	TGTGCCAGCAGCCAAGGGGACTACGAGCAGTACTTC	CASSQGDYEQYF
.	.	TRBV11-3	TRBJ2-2	TGTGCCAGCAGCTATTCCCCCGTGGCCGGGGAGCTGTTTTTT	CASSYSPVAGELFF
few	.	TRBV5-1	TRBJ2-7	TGCGCCAGCAGCTTGGACGGGTACGAGCAGTACTTC	CASSLDGYEQYF
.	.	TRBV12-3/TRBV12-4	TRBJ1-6	TGTGCCAGCAGCCTAGACAATTCGCCCCTCCACTTT	CASSLDNSPLHF
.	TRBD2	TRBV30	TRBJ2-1	TGTGCCTGGACCCGCGGGAGGGTCTCCTACAATGAGCAGTTCTTC	CAWTRGRVSYNEQFF
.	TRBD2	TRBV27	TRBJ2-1	TGTGCCAGCAGTCCGCGGACTAGTTCAGGGCATGAGCAGTTCTTC	CASSPRTSSGHEQFF
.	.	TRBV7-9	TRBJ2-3	TGTGCCAGCAGCCCCCATGTGAGGGAGAGCACAGATACGCAGTATTTT	CASSPHVRESTDTQYF
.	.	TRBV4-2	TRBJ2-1	TGTGCCAGCAGCCAAGGGACGGGACGTGAGGATGAGCAGTTCTTC	CASSQGTGREDEQFF
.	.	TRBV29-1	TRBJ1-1	TGCAGCGTTCAATCGGGGTACACTGAAGCTTTCTTT	CSVQSGYTEAFF
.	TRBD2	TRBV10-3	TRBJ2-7	TGTGCCATCAGGCGGACTAGCGGGAGTGGGTACGAGCAGTACTTC	CAIRRTSGSGYEQYF
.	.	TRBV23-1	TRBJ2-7	TGCGCCAGCAGCTATCTGGACCCAGACATCTCCTACGAGCAGTACTTC	CASSYLDPDISYEQYF
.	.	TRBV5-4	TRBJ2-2	TGTGCCAGCAGGATAGGGGGAAAGGGGTATGGCACCGGGGAGCTGTTTTTT	CASRIGGKGYGTGELFF
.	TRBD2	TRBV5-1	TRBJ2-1	TGCGCCAGCAGCTTGGGGGGACTAGCGGCCGGAGGTTACAATGAGCAGTTCTTC	CASSLGGLAAGGYNEQFF
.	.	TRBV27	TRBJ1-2	TGTGCCAGCAGTTCAGGCTATGGCTACACCTTC	CASSSGYGYTF
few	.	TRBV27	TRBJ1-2	TGTGCCAGCAGCATCGACAGGTCCCTTGGCTACACCTTC	CASSIDRSLGYTF
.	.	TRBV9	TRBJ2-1	TGTGCCAGCAGCGTAAGGAAGGGGAGCTCCTACAATGAGCAGTTCTTC	CASSVRKGSSYNEQFF
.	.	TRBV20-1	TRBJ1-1	TGCAGTGCTAGTCCCCGTTTCACTGAAGCTTTCTTT	CSASPRFTEAFF
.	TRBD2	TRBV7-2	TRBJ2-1	TGTGCCAGCAGCTTACAAGCGGGGGCGAATGAGCAGTTCTTC	CASSLQAGANEQFF
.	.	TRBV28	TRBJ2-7	TGTGCCAGCAGTTTAACCGGGGCTCGAGAGCAGTACTTC	CASSLTGAREQYF
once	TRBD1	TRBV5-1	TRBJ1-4	TGCGCCAGCAGCTCAAAGGGACAGGGGAATGAAAAACTGTTTTTT	CASSSKGQGNEKLFF
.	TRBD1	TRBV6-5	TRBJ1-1	TGTGCCAGCAGCCGACAGGGGGGCACTGAAGCTTTCTTT	CASSRQGGTEAFF
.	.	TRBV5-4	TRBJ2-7	TGTGCCAGCAGCTTGATGGGGGAGCAGTACTTC	CASSLMGEQYF
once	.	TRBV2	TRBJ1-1	TGTGCCAGCAGTGTTAGCCATGTGAACACTGAAGCTTTCTTT	CASSVSHVNTEAFF
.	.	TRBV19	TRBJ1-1	TGTGCCAGTAGTATAAAATCGGCAGCACCCGAAGCTTTCTTT	CASSIKSAAPEAFF
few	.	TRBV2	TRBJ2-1	TGTGCCAGCAGTGGGACCATAGGGGAGTACAATGAGCAGTTCTTC	CASSGTIGEYNEQFF
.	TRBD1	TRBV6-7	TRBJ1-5	TGTGCCAGCAGACCGCCGGACAGGGTCAATCAGCCCCAGCATTTT	CASRPPDRVNQPQHF
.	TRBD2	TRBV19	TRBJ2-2	TGTGCCAGTAGTAAAAGGGCTCCCGGGACTAGCGGGAGGGCCTTCGGCACCGGGGAGCTGTTTTTT	CASSKRAPGTSGRAFGTGELFF
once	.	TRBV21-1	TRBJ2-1	TGTGCCAGCAGCAATGGGGGGCTTTACAATGAGCAGTTCTTC	CASSNGGLYNEQFF
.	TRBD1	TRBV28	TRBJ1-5	TGTGCCAGCACCAACAGGGGGGTTAGTCAGCCCCAGCATTTT	CASTNRGVSQPQHF
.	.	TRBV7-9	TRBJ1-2	TGTGCCAGCAGCTTTAGGGTGGGAGATGGCTACACCTTC	CASSFRVGDGYTF
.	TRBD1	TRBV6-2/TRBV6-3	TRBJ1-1	TGTGCCAGCAGTTTCGCGCTCCGGGACAGGGGGCTGGCGAACACTGAAGCTTTCTTT	CASSFALRDRGLANTEAFF
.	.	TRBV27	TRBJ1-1	TGTGCCACCCAAGGGCCGGGTCCGAACACTGAAGCTTTCTTT	CATQGPGPNTEAFF
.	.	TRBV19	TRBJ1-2	TGTGCCAGTAGTATATCTCGGGGAGCCGGTGGCTACACCTTC	CASSISRGAGGYTF
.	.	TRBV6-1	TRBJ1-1	TGTGCCAGCAGTGAAGCACGGCAGGGCACTGAAGCTTTCTTT	CASSEARQGTEAFF
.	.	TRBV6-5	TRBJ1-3	TGTGCCAGCAGGAGTCGGGGCTCTGGAAACACCATATATTTT	CASRSRGSGNTIYF
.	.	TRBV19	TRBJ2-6	TGTGCCAGTAGTCCCTCGGAGCCTCCGGGGAGCTCTGGGGCCAACGTCCTGACTTTC	CASSPSEPPGSSGANVLTF
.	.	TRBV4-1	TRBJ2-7	TGCGCCAGCAGCCAACGAAACAGGGTCTCCCACGAGCAGTACTTC	CASSQRNRVSHEQYF
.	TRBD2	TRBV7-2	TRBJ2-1	TGTGCCAGCAACGGACTAGCGGGGGACAATGAGCAGTTCTTC	CASNGLAGDNEQFF
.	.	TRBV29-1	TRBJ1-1	TGCAGCGTGAACCACTTTCAGGGGAACACTGAAGCTTTCTTT	CSVNHFQGNTEAFF
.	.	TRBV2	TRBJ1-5	TGTGCCAGCGGGGGGGAGAGCAATCAGCCCCAGCATTTT	CASGGESNQPQHF
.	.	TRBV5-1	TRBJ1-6	TGCGCCAGCAGCTTGGGTCAGTTGAATTCACCCCTCCACTTT	CASSLGQLNSPLHF
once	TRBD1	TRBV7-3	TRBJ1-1	TGTGCCAGCAGCTTAAAGGGACAGGGAAGTGAAGCTTTCTTT	CASSLKGQGSEAFF
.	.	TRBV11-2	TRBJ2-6	TGTGCCAGCAGCTTAGAGTTGACAGTTGCTGGGGCCAACGTCCTGACTTTC	CASSLELTVAGANVLTF
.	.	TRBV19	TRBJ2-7	TGTGCCAGTAGTAGATTCCGCGAATCCTACGAGCAGTACTTC	CASSRFRESYEQYF
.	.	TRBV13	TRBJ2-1	TGTGCCAGCAGCTTAGGGACTAGTGGATACAATGAGCAGTTCTTC	CASSLGTSGYNEQFF
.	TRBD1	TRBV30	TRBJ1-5	TGTGCCTGTGAACAGGGGAGGGACCAGCCCCAGCATTTT	CACEQGRDQPQHF
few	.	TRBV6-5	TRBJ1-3	TGTGCCAGCACCGCAAGCGGGGGAGCTGGAGGCACCATATATTTT	CASTASGGAGGTIYF
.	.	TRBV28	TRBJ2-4	TGTGCCAGCAGTTTCGCAGGGGGGGACGGGGGAAACATTCAGTACTTC	CASSFAGGDGGNIQYF
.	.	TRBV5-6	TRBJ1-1	TGTGCCAGCAGCTTGGAGTTGGTGGACGGGAACACTGAAGCTTTCTTT	CASSLELVDGNTEAFF
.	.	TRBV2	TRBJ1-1	TGTGCCAGCAGTGAAGGCCCTACGCCTTTCTTT	CASSEGPTPFF
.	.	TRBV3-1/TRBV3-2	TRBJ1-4	TGTGCCAGCAGCCAAGCAGTTGAAAAACTGTTTTTT	CASSQAVEKLFF
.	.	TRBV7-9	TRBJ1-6	TGTGCCAGCAGCTTATTAATAGGAGACAATTCACCCCTCCACTTT	CASSLLIGDNSPLHF